This T cell receptor beta chain came from a study of technical replicates of blood from a handful of donors. This clone appeared a single time. The V end lost 1 base, the J end lost 11 bases, and 14 bases lay between the germline ends. The CDR3 has 13 residues. Germline V gene lookup returns CDR1 KGHSH and CDR2 LQKENI. The protocol was immunoSEQ multiplex PCR, while the TCRdb copy is restricted to in-frame clones and leaves out a portion. The sample has tens of thousands of clones, around 94% seen once. The rearrangement uses TRBV18 and TRBJ1-1, with TRBD1 as a possible D gene (5 bases). Sequences were obtained from T cells isolated from PBMCs. This receptor was taken from a human donor in good health. The CDR3 region is CASSPLQGRDAFF. Written as DNA, the CDR3 is TGTGCCAGCTCACCACTCCAGGGCAGGGATGCTTTCTTT.